These 7 T cell receptor beta chains were all obtained from the same sample, sequenced in a study of shared clonotypes between healthy human individuals. The data were produced by immunoSEQ multiplex PCR, yet TCRdb's version contains in-frame clones alone and is incomplete. Among approximately 2.1 million clones listed, more than 85% were seen once. Sequencing was carried out using naive CD4+ T cells from PBMCs. Specified subset: CD45RA+ positively selected. All receptors come from a man aged 18 to 29 in good health. Some clones in this sample may be carry-over from other donors' samples.

The DNA of the CDR3 is TGTGCCAGCGGGCGGGGACCCAATGAGCAGTTCTTC. Its translation is CASGRGPNEQFF. The chain combines TRBV7-3 with TRBJ2-1; maybe TRBD2 (6 bases). The CDR3 length is 12 residues. Trimming took 8 bases from V and 6 from J, leaving 11 bases between them. Germline V gene sequence: CDR1 SGHTA, CDR2 FQGTGA.

In DNA form, the CDR3 reads TGTGCCTGGATCGCGGGAGGGCGGCATGAGCAGTTCTTC. Translation: CAWIAGGRHEQFF. The chain joins TRBV30 to TRBJ2-1; 9 bases line up with TRBD2. The V and J ends lost 4 bases and 8 bases, in that order; junction bases with no gene match: 6. Germline CDR1 is GTSNPN and CDR2 is SVGIG (reference sequence). CDR3 length: 13 residues.

The chain joins TRBV28 to TRBJ2-7; TRBD1 aligns across 7 bases. The CDR3 totals 15 residues. CDR1 is MDHEN and CDR2 is SYDVKM in the germline V gene. The V segment lost 4 bases and the J segment 4 bases; nucleotides outside the gene matches: 10. The CDR3 protein is CASSSIRGQIYEQYF. The CDR3 coding sequence is TGTGCCAGCAGTTCTATCCGGGGACAGATTTACGAGCAGTACTTC.

This clone was seen a handful of times. This chain connects TRBV19 to TRBJ1-1, with D uncertain. This CDR3 is built from 12 residues. Trimming removed 5 bases at V and 1 base at J, with 5 bases between. The V gene's germline CDR1 is LNHDA and CDR2 SQIVND (reference sequence). CDR3 sequence: CASSEGNTEAFF. The CDR3 DNA reads TGTGCCAGTAGTGAGGGGAACACTGAAGCTTTCTTT.

V is TRBV30 and J is TRBJ1-6; D remains unclear. The CDR3 has 13 amino acids. V dropped 1 base and J dropped 8 bases, with 9 bases sitting between them. The germline gives CDR1 GTSNPN, CDR2 SVGIG (reference sequence). The CDR3 region is CAWSGSTHSPLHF. In nucleotides, the CDR3 is TGTGCCTGGAGTGGCTCGACCCATTCACCCCTCCACTTT.

V gene TRBV2 combines with J gene TRBJ2-7; D may be TRBD1 (6 bases). There are 13 residues in the CDR3. Per the germline V gene, CDR1 is SNHLY and CDR2 is FYNNEI. V dropped 6 bases and J dropped 2 bases, with 11 bases sitting between them. CDR3 protein: CASSDRTPYEQYF. CDR3 in DNA: TGTGCCAGCAGCGACAGGACTCCCTACGAGCAGTACTTC.

CDR3 sequence: CASSFSLDQPQHF. The DNA of the CDR3 is TGTGCCAGCAGCTTTTCTTTGGACCAGCCCCAGCATTTT. The chain recombines TRBV7-3 with TRBJ1-5; D remains ambiguous. V dropped 3 bases and J dropped 7 bases, with 10 bases sitting between them. There are 13 residues in the CDR3. CDR1 and CDR2 from the germline V gene are SGHTA and FQGTGA.